This TCR beta chain was profiled in a study of tumor-infiltrating lymphocytes in primary liver carcinoma. Study-wide findings and caveats: The top-250-clone fraction was significantly higher in tumors than in blood (p = 0.039).

Co-extraction yielded RNA and DNA from roughly 20-30 mg of unsorted bulk tissue. Separate regions, five per tumor, were sampled. This clonotype has only a few counts. Its cognate antigen is unknown. The investigators made TCR beta cDNA from roughly 0.45 ug total RNA, using a constant-region primer. ARM-PCR was slightly modified, and three nested multiplex PCR rounds with it gave rise to the TCR beta libraries. The opening two PCR rounds, 10 cycles each, paired TRBV1-TRBV30 forward primers with a C-beta reverse primer. TCRdb re-derived calls from the multiplex PCR reads in MiXCR, one entry per CDR3 protein. There are tens of thousands of distinct CDR3 sequences in the sample; more than 65% occur only once, and approximately 19% lies in the top ten. Germline V gene data show CDR1 as SNHLY and CDR2 as FYNNEI. There are 12 residues in the CDR3. Trimming removed 11 bases from V and 2 bases from J; junction bases left unmatched: 3.

This clonotype was sampled from a man aged 35-49 years with primary liver carcinoma and hepatitis B virus infection. The specimen sequenced was liver tumor tissue from sampling region 1. Subset reported: tumor region T1, superior pole. The chain has TRBV2 and TRBJ2-1, with 7 positions matching TRBD1. CDR3 region: CAVTGAYNEQFF. As DNA, the CDR3 is TGTGCCGTTACAGGGGCCTACAATGAGCAGTTCTTC.